This entry concerns a single TCR beta chain. Its target is not known. Sequencing used immunoSEQ multiplex PCR; TCRdb keeps in-frame clones, though not all of them. The table includes some 16,000 clones, under 90% detected once. The entry originates in a study of PD-1 blockade in mismatch repair-deficient tumors. Time point of the sample: roughly ten-day in vitro stimulation with candidate neoantigen peptide 5. Cells were stimulated around ten days with each of roughly 7 ELISpot-reactive neoantigens. The J segment lost 5 bases and the V segment lost 5 bases, leaving 20 bases of the junction unmatched. Germline assignment: CDR1 SEHNR and CDR2 FQNEAQ (reference sequence). The CDR3 is 18 residues long. Findings and limits, study-wide: All three positive peptides came from frameshift mutations, yielding approximately 140 blood TCRs.

This sequence originates from an adult with mismatch repair-deficient cancer. The chain has TRBV7-9 and TRBJ1-2, with TRBD1 matching over 7 bases. The sample in question was cells cultured in vitro, obtained from a patient treated with pembrolizumab. The CDR3: CASSPLESQGSGQYGYTF. CDR3 sequence (DNA): TGTGCCAGCAGCCCATTGGAGTCACAGGGGAGCGGGCAGTATGGCTACACCTTC.